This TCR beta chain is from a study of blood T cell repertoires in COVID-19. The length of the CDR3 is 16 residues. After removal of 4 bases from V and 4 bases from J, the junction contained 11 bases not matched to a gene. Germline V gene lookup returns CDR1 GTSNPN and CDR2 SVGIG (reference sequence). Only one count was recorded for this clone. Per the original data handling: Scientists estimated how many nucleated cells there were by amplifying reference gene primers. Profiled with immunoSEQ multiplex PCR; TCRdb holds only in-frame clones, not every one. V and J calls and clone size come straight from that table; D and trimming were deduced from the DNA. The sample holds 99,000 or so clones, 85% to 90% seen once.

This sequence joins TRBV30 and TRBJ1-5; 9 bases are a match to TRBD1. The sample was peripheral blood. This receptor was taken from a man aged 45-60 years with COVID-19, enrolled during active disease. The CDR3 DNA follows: TGTGCCTGGACCCTACCCGACGGACAGGGGAATCAGCCCCAGCATTTT. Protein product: CAWTLPDGQGNQPQHF. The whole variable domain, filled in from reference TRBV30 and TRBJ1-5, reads SQTIHQWPATLVQPVGSPLSLECTVEGTSNPNLYWYRQAAGRGLQLLFYSVGIGQISSEVPQNLSASRPQDRQFILSSKKLLLSDSGFYLCAWTLPDGQGNQPQHFGDGTRLSIL.